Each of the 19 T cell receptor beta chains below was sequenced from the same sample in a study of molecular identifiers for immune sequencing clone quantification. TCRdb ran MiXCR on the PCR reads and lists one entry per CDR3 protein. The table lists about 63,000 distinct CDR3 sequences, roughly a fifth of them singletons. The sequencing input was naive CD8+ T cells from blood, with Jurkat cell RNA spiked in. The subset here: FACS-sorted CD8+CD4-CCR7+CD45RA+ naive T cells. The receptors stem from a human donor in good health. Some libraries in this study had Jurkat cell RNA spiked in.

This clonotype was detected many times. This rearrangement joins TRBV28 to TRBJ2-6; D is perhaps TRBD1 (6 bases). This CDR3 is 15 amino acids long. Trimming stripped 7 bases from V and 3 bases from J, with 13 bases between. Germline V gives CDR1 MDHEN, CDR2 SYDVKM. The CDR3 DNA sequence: TGTGCCAGCATCAACAGGGATGGTGGGGCCAACGTCCTGACTTTC. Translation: CASINRDGGANVLTF. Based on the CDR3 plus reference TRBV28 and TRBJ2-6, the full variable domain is DVKVTQSSRYLVKRTGEKVFLECVQDMDHENMFWYRQDPGLGLRLIYFSYDVKMKEKGDIPEGYSVSREKKERFSLILESASTNQTSMYLCASINRDGGANVLTFGAGSRLTVL.

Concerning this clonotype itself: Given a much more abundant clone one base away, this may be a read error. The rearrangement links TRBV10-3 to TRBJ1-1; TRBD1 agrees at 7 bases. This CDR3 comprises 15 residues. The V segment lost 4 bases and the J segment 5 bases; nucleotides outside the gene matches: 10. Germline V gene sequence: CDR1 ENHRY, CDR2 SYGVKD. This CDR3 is CAISASWTGQTEAFF. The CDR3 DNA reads TGTGCCATCAGTGCGTCTTGGACAGGTCAGACTGAAGCTTTCTTT.

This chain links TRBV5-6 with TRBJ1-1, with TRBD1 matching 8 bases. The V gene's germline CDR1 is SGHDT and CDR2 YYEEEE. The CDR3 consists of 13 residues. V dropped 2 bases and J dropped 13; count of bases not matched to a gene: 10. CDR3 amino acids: CASSFGTGPMGFF. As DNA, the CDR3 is TGTGCCAGCAGCTTTGGGACAGGTCCAATGGGTTTCTTT.

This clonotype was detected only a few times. The CDR3 loop reads CASSYSPETQYF. In DNA, the CDR3 is TGTGCCAGCAGTTACTCGCCGGAGACCCAGTACTTC. The chain combines TRBV6-5 with TRBJ2-5; D unclear. Germline V lookup: CDR1 MNHEY, CDR2 SVGAGI. This CDR3 has 12 amino acids. The V and J ends lost 0 bases and 5 bases respectively, with 4 bases between them.

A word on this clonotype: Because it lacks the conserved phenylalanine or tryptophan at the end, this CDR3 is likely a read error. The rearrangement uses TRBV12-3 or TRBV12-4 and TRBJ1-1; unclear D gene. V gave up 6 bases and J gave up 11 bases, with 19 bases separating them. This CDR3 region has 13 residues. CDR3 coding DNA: TGTGCCAGCAGACCTGTTGGACCCCCTGGGGCTTTCATT. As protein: CASRPVGPPGAFI.

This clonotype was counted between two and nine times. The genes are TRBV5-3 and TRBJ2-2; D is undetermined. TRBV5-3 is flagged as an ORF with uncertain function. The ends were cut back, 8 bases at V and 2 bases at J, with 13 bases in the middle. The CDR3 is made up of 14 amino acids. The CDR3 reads CASSPTLNTGELFF. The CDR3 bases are TGTGCCAGCAGCCCCACCCTCAACACCGGGGAGCTGTTTTTT.

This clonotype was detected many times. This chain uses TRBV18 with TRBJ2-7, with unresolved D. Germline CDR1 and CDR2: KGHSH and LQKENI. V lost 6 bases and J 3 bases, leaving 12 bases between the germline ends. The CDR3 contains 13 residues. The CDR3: CASSVPPGYEQYF. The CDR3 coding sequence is TGTGCCAGCTCCGTGCCCCCCGGCTACGAGCAGTACTTC.

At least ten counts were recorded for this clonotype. CDR3 nucleotide sequence: TGTGCCAGCAGCCAAGTAAGGGGAACTGAAGCTTTCTTT. This gives the protein CASSQVRGTEAFF. V is TRBV4-2 and J is TRBJ1-1; TRBD1 might be the D (5 bases). The germline V gene has CDR1 LGHNA and CDR2 YNFKEQ. V lost 1 base, J lost 5 bases, and 8 bases lay in between. This CDR3 spans 13 amino acids.

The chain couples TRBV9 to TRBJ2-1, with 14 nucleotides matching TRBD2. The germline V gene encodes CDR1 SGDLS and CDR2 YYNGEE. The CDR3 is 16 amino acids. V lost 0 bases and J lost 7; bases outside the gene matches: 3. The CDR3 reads CASSVGLAGGGNEQFF. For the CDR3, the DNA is TGTGCCAGCAGCGTAGGACTAGCGGGAGGGGGGAATGAGCAGTTCTTC.

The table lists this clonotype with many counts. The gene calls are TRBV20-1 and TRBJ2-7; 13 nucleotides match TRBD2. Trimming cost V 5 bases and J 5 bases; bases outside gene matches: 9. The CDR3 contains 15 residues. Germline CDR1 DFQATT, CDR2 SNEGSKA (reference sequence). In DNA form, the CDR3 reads TGCAGTGCTCCCCGGACTAGCGGGAGTAGAAACGAGCAGTACTTC. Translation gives CSAPRTSGSRNEQYF.

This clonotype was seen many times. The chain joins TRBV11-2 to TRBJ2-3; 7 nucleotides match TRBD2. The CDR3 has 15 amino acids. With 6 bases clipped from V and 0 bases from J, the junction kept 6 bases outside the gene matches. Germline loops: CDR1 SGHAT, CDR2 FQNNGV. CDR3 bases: TGTGCCAGCAGTCCTAGCGGTTCTAGCACAGATACGCAGTATTTT. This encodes CASSPSGSSTDTQYF.

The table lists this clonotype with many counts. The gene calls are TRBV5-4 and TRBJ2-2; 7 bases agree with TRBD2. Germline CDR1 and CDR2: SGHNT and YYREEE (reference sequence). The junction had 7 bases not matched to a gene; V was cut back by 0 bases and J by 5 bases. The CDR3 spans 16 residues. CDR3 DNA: TGTGCCAGCAGCTTGGAAGAGGGACTACTAACCGGGGAGCTGTTTTTT. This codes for CASSLEEGLLTGELFF.

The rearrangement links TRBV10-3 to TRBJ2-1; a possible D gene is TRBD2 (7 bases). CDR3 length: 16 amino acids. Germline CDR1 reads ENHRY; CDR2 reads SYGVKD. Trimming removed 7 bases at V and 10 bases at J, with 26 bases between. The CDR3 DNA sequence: TGTGCCATCACCCCTAGGGGGGAGGGTCTTTTTATGGAGCAGTTCTTC. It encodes CAITPRGEGLFMEQFF.

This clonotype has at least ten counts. The CDR3 DNA follows: TGTGCCAGCAGCTTGATCCCACCGATAGGGACAGGGTCCTACAATGAGCAGTTCTTC. This translates into CASSLIPPIGTGSYNEQFF. The chain couples TRBV7-2 to TRBJ2-1; 9 bases are a match to TRBD1. V trimming: 3 bases; J trimming: 1 base; junction bases outside the gene matches: 13. Germline assignment: CDR1 SGHTA and CDR2 FQGNSA. This CDR3 has 19 amino acids.

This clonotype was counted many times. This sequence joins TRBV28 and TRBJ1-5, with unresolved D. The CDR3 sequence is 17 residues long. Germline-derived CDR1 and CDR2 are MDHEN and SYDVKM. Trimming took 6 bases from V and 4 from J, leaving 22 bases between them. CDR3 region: CASRLTFYFGENQPQHF. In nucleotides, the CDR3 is TGTGCCAGCAGACTAACCTTTTATTTCGGGGAAAATCAGCCCCAGCATTTT. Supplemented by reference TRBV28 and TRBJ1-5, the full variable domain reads DVKVTQSSRYLVKRTGEKVFLECVQDMDHENMFWYRQDPGLGLRLIYFSYDVKMKEKGDIPEGYSVSREKKERFSLILESASTNQTSMYLCASRLTFYFGENQPQHFGDGTRLSIL.

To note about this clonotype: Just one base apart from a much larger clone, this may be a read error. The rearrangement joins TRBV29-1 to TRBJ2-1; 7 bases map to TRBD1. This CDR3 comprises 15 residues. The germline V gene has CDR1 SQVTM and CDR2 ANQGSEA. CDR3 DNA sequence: TGCAGCGTTAGACAGGGTGTGAGCTCCTACAATGAGCGGTTCTTC. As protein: CSVRQGVSSYNERFF.

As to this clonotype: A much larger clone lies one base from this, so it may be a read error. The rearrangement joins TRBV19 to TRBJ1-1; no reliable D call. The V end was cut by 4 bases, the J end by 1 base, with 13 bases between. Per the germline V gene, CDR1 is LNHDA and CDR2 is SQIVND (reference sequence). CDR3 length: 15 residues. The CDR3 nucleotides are TGTGCCAGTAGTACAGGCGTCTATTCGAACACTGAAGCTTTCTTT. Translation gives CASSTGVYSNTEAFF.

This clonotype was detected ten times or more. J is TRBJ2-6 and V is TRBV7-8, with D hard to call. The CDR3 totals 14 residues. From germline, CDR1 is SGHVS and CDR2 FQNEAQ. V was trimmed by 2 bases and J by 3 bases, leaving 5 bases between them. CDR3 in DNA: TGTGCCAGCAGCTTATTACATGGGGCCAACGTCCTGACTTTC. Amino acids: CASSLLHGANVLTF.

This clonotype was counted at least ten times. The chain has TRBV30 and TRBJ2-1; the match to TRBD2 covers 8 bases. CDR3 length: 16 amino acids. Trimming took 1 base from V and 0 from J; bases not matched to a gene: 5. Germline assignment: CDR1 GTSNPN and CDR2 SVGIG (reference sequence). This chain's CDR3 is CAWSASLAGSYNEQFF. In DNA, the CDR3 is TGTGCCTGGAGTGCTTCCCTAGCGGGCTCCTACAATGAGCAGTTCTTC.